This T cell receptor (beta chain) was identified during a study of cytomegalovirus exposure and HLA in healthy donors. Overall study results and limits: Follow-up analysis later connected one missense variant in DCLRE1C with trimming of TCR beta V- and J-genes. Most of the CMV-associated TCR beta chains (in a later analysis) appeared to be HLA-restricted.

All the people who gave samples were healthy bone marrow donors. The V gene's germline CDR1 is MNHNY and CDR2 SVGAGI (reference sequence). This CDR3 region has 15 residues. Trimming took 6 bases from V and 3 from J; bases not matched to a gene: 9. This clone was found a few times. Its specificity is not known. The primer mix had 60 Vbeta and 13 Jbeta primers. Clones were sequenced by immunoSEQ multiplex PCR, and TCRdb holds only the in-frame ones, with some missing. The table lists fewer than 250,000 clones, about 80% of them singletons, with 0.95% to 1.4% in the top ten. Sequencing used PBMCs. This sequence originates from a woman aged 40-49 years in good health and CMV-seronegative. The chain is built from TRBV6-6 and TRBJ1-2; 8 nucleotides line up with TRBD1. The CDR3 DNA is TGTGCCAGCAGACCCAGGGGGCTCGAGGACTATGGCTACACCTTC. The encoded protein is CASRPRGLEDYGYTF.